The following is a T cell receptor beta chain sequence with its context. Its cognate antigen is unknown. Sorting captured naive CD8 T cells as CD8+CD4-CCR7+CD45RA+. These data are taken from a study of molecular identifiers for immune sequencing clone quantification. Study information: Replicate RNA from approximately 20,000 or 98,000 naive CD8 T cells formed five aliquots; four were sequenced. Findings and limits, study-wide: In CMV-specific effectors, clones above 20 copies held over 99% of molecules; naive, under 1%.

Library preparation followed earlier protocols using designated TCR primers. TCRdb redid the calling of the PCR reads with MiXCR, one entry per CDR3 protein. In the table there are fewer than 350,000 distinct CDR3 sequences, about 23% of which are singletons. The CDR3 spans 14 residues. V is TRBV21-1 and J is TRBJ1-5. TRBV21-1 is shown as a pseudogene. The origin of this receptor is a human donor in good health. Some libraries in this study had Jurkat cell RNA spiked in. Material for sequencing was naive CD8+ T cells from blood, with Jurkat cell RNA spiked in. Subset indicated: FACS-sorted CD8+CD4-CCR7+CD45RA+ naive T cells. The CDR3 nucleotides are TGTGCCAGCATCAAGGTAGTTCGCAATCAGCCCCAGCATTTT. Its translation: CASIKVVRNQPQHF.